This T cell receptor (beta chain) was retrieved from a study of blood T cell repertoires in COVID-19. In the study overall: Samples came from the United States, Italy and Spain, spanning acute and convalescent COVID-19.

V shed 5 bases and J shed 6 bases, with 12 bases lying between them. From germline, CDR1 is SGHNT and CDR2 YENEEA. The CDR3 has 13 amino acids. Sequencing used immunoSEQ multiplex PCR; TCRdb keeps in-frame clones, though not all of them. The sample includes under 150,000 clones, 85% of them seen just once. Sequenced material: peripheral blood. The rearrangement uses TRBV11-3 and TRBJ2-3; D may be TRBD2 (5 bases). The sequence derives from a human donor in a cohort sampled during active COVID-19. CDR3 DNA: TGTGCCAGCAGCCGAGGGCCTTGGGATACGCAGTATTTT. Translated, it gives CASSRGPWDTQYF.